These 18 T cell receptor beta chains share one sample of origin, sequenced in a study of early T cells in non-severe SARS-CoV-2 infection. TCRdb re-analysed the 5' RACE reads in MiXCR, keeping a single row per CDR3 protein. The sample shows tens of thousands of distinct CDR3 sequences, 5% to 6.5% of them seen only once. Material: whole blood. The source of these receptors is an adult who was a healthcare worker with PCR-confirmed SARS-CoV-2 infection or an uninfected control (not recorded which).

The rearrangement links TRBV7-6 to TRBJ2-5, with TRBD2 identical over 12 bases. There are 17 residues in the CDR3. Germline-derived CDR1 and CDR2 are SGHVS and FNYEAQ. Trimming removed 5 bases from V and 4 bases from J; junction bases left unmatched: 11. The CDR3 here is CASSPGTSGQRGETQYF. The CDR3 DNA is TGTGCCAGCAGCCCCGGGACTAGCGGGCAAAGGGGAGAGACCCAGTACTTC. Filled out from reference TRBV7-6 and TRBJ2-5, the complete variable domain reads GAGVSQSPRYKVTKRGQDVALRCDPISGHVSLYWYRQALGQGPEFLTYFNYEAQQDKSGLPNDRFSAERPEGSISTLTIQRTEQRDSAMYRCASSPGTSGQRGETQYFGPGTRLLVL.

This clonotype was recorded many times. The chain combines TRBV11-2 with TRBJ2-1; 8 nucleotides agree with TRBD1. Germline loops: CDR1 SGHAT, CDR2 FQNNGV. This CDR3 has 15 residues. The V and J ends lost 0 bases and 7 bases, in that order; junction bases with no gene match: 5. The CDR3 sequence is CASSLEDRVWNEQFF. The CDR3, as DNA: TGTGCCAGCAGCTTAGAGGACAGGGTTTGGAATGAGCAGTTCTTC.

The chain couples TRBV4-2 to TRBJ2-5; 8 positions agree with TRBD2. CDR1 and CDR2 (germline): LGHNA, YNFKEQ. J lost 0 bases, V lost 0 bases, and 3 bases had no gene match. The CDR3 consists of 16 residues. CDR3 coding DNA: TGTGCCAGCAGCCAAGAGGGTAGCGGGAACCAAGAGACCCAGTACTTC. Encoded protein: CASSQEGSGNQETQYF.

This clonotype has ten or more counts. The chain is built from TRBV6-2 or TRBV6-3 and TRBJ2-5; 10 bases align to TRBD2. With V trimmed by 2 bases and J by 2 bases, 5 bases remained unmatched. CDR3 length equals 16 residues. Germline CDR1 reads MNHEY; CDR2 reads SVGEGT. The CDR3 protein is CASSYQGTSAQETQYF. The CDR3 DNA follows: TGTGCCAGCAGTTACCAGGGGACTAGCGCTCAAGAGACCCAGTACTTC.

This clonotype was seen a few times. The CDR3 region is CASSLIARLADQETQYF. For the CDR3, the DNA is TGTGCCAGCAGCTTGATAGCTCGACTAGCGGACCAAGAGACCCAGTACTTC. The chain combines TRBV5-6 with TRBJ2-5, with 9 positions matching TRBD2. Germline loops: CDR1 SGHDT, CDR2 YYEEEE. The CDR3 is 17 residues long. Germline trimming cut 1 base from V and 0 bases from J; bases unmatched to any gene: 7. The full variable domain, its missing parts supplied by reference TRBV5-6 and TRBJ2-5, is DAGVTQSPTHLIKTRGQQVTLRCSPKSGHDTVSWYQQALGQGPQFIFQYYEEEERQRGNFPDRFSGHQFPNYSSELNVNALLLGDSALYLCASSLIARLADQETQYFGPGTRLLVL.

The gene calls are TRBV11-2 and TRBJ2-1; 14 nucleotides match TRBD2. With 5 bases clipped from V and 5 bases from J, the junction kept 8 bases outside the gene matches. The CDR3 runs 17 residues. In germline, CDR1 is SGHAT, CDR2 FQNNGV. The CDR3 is CASSPWGTSGGHNEQFF. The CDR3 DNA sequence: TGTGCCAGCAGCCCCTGGGGGACTAGCGGGGGACACAATGAGCAGTTCTTC.

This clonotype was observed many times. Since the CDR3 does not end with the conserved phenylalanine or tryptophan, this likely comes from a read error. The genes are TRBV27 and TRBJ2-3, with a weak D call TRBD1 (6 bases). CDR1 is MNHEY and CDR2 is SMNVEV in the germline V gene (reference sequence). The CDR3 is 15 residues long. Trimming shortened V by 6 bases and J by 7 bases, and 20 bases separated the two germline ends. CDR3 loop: CASSPSVGALNTQYL. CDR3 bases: TGTGCCAGCAGCCCCTCTGTGGGGGCATTAAATACGCAGTATTTG.

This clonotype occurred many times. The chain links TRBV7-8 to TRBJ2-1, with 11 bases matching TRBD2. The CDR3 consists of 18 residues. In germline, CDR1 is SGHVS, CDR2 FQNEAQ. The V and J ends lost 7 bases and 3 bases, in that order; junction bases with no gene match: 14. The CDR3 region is CASTVRSGTSGSYNEQFF. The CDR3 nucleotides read TGTGCCAGCACCGTAAGGTCGGGAACTAGCGGGAGCTACAATGAGCAGTTCTTC.

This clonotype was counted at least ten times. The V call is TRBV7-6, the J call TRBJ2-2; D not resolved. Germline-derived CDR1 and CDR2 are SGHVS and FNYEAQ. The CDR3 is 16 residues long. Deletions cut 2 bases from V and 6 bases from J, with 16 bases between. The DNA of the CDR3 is TGTGCCAGCAGCTTACTATTGGGGAACGGACCCGGGGAGCTGTTTTTT. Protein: CASSLLLGNGPGELFF.

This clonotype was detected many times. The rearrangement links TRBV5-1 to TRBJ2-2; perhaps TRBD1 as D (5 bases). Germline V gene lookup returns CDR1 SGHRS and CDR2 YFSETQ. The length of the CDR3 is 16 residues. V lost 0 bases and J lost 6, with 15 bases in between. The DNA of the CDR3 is TGCGCCAGCAGCTTGGCCCATCAGGGATCATCCGGGGAGCTGTTTTTT. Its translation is CASSLAHQGSSGELFF. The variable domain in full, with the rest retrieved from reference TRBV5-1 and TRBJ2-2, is KAGVTQTPRYLIKTRGQQVTLSCSPISGHRSVSWYQQTPGQGLQFLFEYFSETQRNKGNFPGRFSGRQFSNSRSEMNVSTLELGDSALYLCASSLAHQGSSGELFFGEGSRLTVL.

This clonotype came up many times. The CDR3 nucleotides read TGCAGCGTTGGTGGGGACGGACTCTACGAGCAGTACTTC. This encodes CSVGGDGLYEQYF. The V and J genes are TRBV29-1 and TRBJ2-7; D could derive from TRBD1 or TRBD2 (5 bases each). CDR1 SQVTM and CDR2 ANQGSEA come from the germline V gene. Between the trimmed V and J ends, which lost 4 bases and 3 bases, there was a span of 13 bases. The CDR3 has 13 residues.

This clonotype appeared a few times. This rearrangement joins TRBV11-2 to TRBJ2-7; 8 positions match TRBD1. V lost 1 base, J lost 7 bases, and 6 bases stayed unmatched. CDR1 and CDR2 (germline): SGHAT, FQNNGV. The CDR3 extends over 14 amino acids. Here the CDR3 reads CASSLGTGLWEQYF. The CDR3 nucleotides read TGTGCCAGCAGCTTAGGGACAGGGCTCTGGGAGCAGTACTTC.

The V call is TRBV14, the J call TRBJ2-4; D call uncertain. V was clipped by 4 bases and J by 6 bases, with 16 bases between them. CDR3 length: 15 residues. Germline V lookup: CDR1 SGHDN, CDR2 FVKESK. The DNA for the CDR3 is TGTGCCAGCAGCCCCCTTACGCCGGTTGGAAACATTCAGTACTTC. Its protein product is CASSPLTPVGNIQYF.

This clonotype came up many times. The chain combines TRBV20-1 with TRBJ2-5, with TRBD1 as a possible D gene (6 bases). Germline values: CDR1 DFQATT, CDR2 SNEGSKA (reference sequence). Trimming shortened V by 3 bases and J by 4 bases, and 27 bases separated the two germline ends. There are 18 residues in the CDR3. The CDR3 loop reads CSASDSFGQPSARETQYF. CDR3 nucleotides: TGCAGTGCTAGCGATAGTTTCGGACAGCCGTCGGCGAGAGAGACCCAGTACTTC.

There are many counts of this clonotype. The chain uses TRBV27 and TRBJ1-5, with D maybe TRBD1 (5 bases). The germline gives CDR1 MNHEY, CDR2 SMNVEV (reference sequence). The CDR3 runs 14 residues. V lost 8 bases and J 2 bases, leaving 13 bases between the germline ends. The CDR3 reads CASRGGGGNQPQHF. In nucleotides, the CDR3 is TGTGCCAGCCGCGGGGGAGGAGGCAATCAGCCCCAGCATTTT.

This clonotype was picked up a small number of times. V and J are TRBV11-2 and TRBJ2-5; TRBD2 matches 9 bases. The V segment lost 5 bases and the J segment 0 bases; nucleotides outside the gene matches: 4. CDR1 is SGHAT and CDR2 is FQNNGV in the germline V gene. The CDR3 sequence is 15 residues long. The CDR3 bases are TGTGCCAGCAGCGTGACTAGCGGACACCAAGAGACCCAGTACTTC. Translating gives CASSVTSGHQETQYF. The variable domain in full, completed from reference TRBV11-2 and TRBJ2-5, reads EAGVAQSPRYKIIEKRQSVAFWCNPISGHATLYWYQQILGQGPKLLIQFQNNGVVDDSQLPKDRFSAERLKGVDSTLKIQPAKLEDSAVYLCASSVTSGHQETQYFGPGTRLLVL.

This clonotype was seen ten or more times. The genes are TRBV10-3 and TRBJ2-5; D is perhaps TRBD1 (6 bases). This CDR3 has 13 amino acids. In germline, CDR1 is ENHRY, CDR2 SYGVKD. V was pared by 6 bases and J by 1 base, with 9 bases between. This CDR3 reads CAISDRLQETQYF. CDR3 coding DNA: TGTGCCATCAGCGACAGGCTCCAAGAGACCCAGTACTTC.

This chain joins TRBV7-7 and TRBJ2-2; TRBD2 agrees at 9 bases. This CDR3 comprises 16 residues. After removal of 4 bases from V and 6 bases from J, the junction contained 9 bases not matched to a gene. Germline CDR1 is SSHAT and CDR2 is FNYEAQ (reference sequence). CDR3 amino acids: CASSSLAGGVAGELFF. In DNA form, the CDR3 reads TGTGCCAGCAGCTCCCTCGCGGGAGGGGTCGCCGGGGAGCTGTTTTTT.